The present T cell receptor (beta chain) was sequenced within a study of cytomegalovirus exposure and HLA in healthy donors. Notes on this clone: Its target is not known.

The PCR made use of 60 Vbeta and 13 Jbeta primers. Clones were sequenced by immunoSEQ multiplex PCR, and TCRdb holds only the in-frame ones, with some missing. This repertoire shows some 140,000 clones, 70% to 80% found once; its top ten account for around 13%. This CDR3 spans 17 amino acids. Germline values: CDR1 SGHRS, CDR2 YFSETQ. The V end lost 0 bases, the J end lost 0 bases, and 15 bases lay between the germline ends. Findings and limits, study-wide: Apparent HLA restriction characterized most CMV-associated TCR beta chains in a later analysis. Later genetic work tied a missense DCLRE1C variant to beta-chain V and J trimming. Later work associated 16,951 TCR beta sequences with HLA alleles at 0.05 false discovery rate.

This chain uses TRBV5-1 with TRBJ1-1; no reliable D call. Sequenced: PBMCs. The sequence was obtained from a man aged 30 to 39 in good health and CMV-seropositive. The DNA for the CDR3 is TGCGCCAGCAGCTTGGCTGGATCGGGAAACTTGAACACTGAAGCTTTCTTT. Protein: CASSLAGSGNLNTEAFF.